This TCR beta chain was captured in a study of shared clonotypes between healthy human individuals (dated by TCRdb to about 2020). As for the study more broadly: The cohort included three men and two women between 18 and 49 years of age. For each donor, CD4 naive and CD4 memory were each given three plates, CD8 naive was given two plates, and CD8 memory was given one plate. To increase sequencing depth and limit assay-specific biases, different laboratories used diverse techniques to prepare libraries and sequence TCR repertoires. Each donor's leukapheresis produced roughly between roughly 0.85 and 9.5 billion PBMCs. The study deeply sequenced blood TCR repertoires of five healthy adults to estimate repertoire size and the extent of clonotype sharing between individuals. Study-wide findings and limitations: Because the study included a small number of donors, the genetic and exposure-history diversity represented was limited. Incomplete sequencing was indicated by rarefaction of sorted-subset datasets, despite the large sequencing depth. Only blood was sampled, and tissue TCR repertoires likely differ from those in blood. Pairwise subsampling led to the expectation that sequencing depth would affect the degree of clonotype sharing among donors. Approximately 5% of naive CD4, 3% to 3.5% of naive CD8, around 2.3% of memory CD4, and around 0.42% of memory CD8 clonotypes were shared across a few donors. Compared with non-shared clonotypes, clonotypes shared by all four sorted-subset donors had higher generation probabilities. Naive subsets generally had larger estimated clonotype richness than memory subsets did.

As for this clone: The antigen it binds to is not known. The input lacks base qualities; no much larger clone sits a single base away.

Using the deep immunoSEQ assay, multiplex PCR amplified TCR CDR3 regions from genomic DNA. Extracted genomic DNA from each cell subset was spread evenly across all wells of several immunoSEQ 96-well plates, with each plate serving as a replicate. For sorted subsets, around 0.2 ug genomic DNA, equal to 30,000 or so T cell genomes, was loaded into each replicate PCR. Purified libraries were quantified with a Qubit 3.0 fluorometer, sized on a Bioanalyzer 2100, and re-quantified with the KAPA Library Quantification kit. Each immunoSEQ 96-well plate was sequenced on its own single-read 150-cycle Illumina NextSeq 550 flow cell. Turning to the authors' computational methods: Because only junctional sequences without quality scores were contained in the immunoSEQ output, filtering matching that applied to full-length reads could not be performed. To assign V/J genes and CDR3, sequences were annotated against IMGT germline references using PyIR, a Python wrapper for IgBLAST v1.9. Reads were removed for weak V/J assignments (E-value above 1e-6), missing CDR3, stop codons, out-of-frame junctions, or ambiguous translated residues. A V3J clonotype was defined by an identical inferred V gene, J gene, and CDR3 amino acid sequence. Percentage overlap between repertoires was calculated by dividing the number of shared unique clonotypes by the size of the smaller repertoire. Richness of each repertoire was evaluated using RTK rarefaction, the Chao1 estimator, and Recon v2.1 estimates of unobserved clonotypes. OLGA was used to compute generation probabilities for all TCRbeta clonotypes that the gDNA method yielded from a handful of donors. The table comes from immuneACCESS by way of TCRdb, which keeps in-frame sequences with V and J called. Part of the clones is missing from these tables; in studies checked, under half for an unresolved V gene and the rest for unknown reasons. The V and J calls and the clone size are those of that table, but D and trimming were determined from the DNA. The sample table records 1,100,000 or so clones; 75% to 85% of these occur just once. About 0.52% of the sample is in the top ten clones.

The donors were healthy, HIV-negative adults who had no recently reported acute infections or vaccinations. All donors were Caucasian adults living in Nashville, Tennessee, USA. CD4+ T cells were enriched by magnetic negative selection; naive cells were then positively selected on CD45RA, and the negative fraction formed the memory subset. Blood was collected by leukapheresis, and PBMCs were isolated by Ficoll-Histopaque density gradient centrifugation and then cryopreserved in liquid nitrogen vapor phase. Analytical flow cytometry was used to check the purity and quantity of every magnetically sorted T cell population. Genomic DNA was isolated from every sorted fraction and measured by UV absorbance on a Nanodrop 2000c. Including the terminal cysteine and phenylalanine, the CDR3 comprises 14 residues. Kept here is only the CDR3 DNA, which spans 42 bases and is read in frame from base 1. V is clipped by 3 bases and J by 2 bases, and the sequence between their germline boundaries is 11 bases long. CDR1 and CDR2, looked up from the germline V gene (reference sequence), are LNHDA and SQIVND.

Sequencing used memory CD4+ T cells from PBMCs. In light of the paper, this sample's cell subset or site label describes: CD45RA-negative fraction. The TCR sequence derives from a man between 18 and 29 years old in good health. Some clones in this sample may be carry-over from other donors' samples. The receptor chain draws on TRBV19 and TRBJ2-7, with the D call tentatively TRBD1 or TRBD2, each fitting 5 bases. For the CDR3, the sequence is CASSMLRDPYEQYF. Here is the DNA: TGTGCCAGTAGTATGCTTCGGGACCCCTACGAGCAGTACTTC.